This T cell receptor (beta chain) appears in the sequencing data of a study of blood T cells in healthy people across ages. Overall study results and limits: Age advanced and TCR beta diversity per million T cells fell, roughly linearly. Strong correlation linked observed beta diversity and percent naive T cells.

Primers used in a second PCR of about 6 to 11 cycles were a sample-barcoded 5' primer and a J-beta primer mix. TCRdb passed the 5' RACE reads through MiXCR, listing each CDR3 protein once. The table includes 900,000 to 950,000 distinct CDR3 sequences, 25% to 30% detected once. Regarding this clonotype: Its target is not known.

CDR1 is LGHDT and CDR2 is YNNKEL in the germline V gene (reference sequence). V was pared by 0 bases and J by 7 bases, with 13 bases between. The CDR3 length is 16 residues. These data also formed part of another study, on T cells of mothers and their children. Turning to that study: When mothers and children were related, their normalized repertoire overlap, which was always slightly higher, did not differ significantly from that of unrelated pairs.

The sequencing input was blood. This chain uses TRBV3-1 with TRBJ1-6, with a possible D match to TRBD1 (5 bases). The receptor was isolated from a woman between 35 and 50 years old in good health. The CDR3 sequence is CASSQDRQGRNSPLHF. CDR3 coding DNA: TGTGCCAGCAGCCAAGATCGCCAGGGCAGGAATTCACCCCTCCACTTT.